The 12 T cell receptor beta chains below were found in one sample sequenced in a study of cytomegalovirus exposure and HLA in healthy donors. The study ran its PCR with 60 Vbeta and 13 Jbeta primers. Assay: immunoSEQ multiplex PCR; the TCRdb copy retains only in-frame clones and omits some. Of 150,000 to 200,000 clones in the sample, around 85% were seen once. Material: PBMCs. The receptors were gathered from a man aged 18 to 29 in good health and CMV-seropositive.

The V and J genes are TRBV7-2 and TRBJ1-2; 12 nucleotides agree with TRBD1. This CDR3 contains 16 residues. J lost 6 bases, V lost 1 base, and 6 bases had no gene match. Germline loops: CDR1 SGHTA, CDR2 FQGNSA. The CDR3 sequence: CASSLGFGTGGDGYTF. The CDR3 coding sequence is TGTGCCAGCAGCTTAGGTTTTGGGACAGGGGGCGATGGCTACACCTTC.

This chain connects TRBV7-9 to TRBJ1-6, with a weak D call TRBD1 (5 bases). CDR1 and CDR2 (germline): SEHNR, FQNEAQ (reference sequence). Trimming removed 5 bases at V and 7 bases at J, with 12 bases between. The CDR3 totals 14 residues. CDR3 in amino acids: CASSPSGGNSPLHF. CDR3 nucleotide sequence: TGTGCCAGCAGCCCCTCGGGGGGGAATTCACCCCTCCACTTT.

The genes are TRBV2 and TRBJ1-3; D ambiguous. CDR3 length equals 14 residues. V was trimmed by 8 bases and J by 5 bases, leaving 16 bases between them. The germline gives CDR1 SNHLY, CDR2 FYNNEI. CDR3 in DNA: TGTGCCAGCGGTGGGAGGATACAGCGAAACACCATATATTTT. The encoded protein is CASGGRIQRNTIYF.

The chain employs TRBV27 and TRBJ2-1, with a weak D call TRBD1 (6 bases). V was trimmed by 0 bases and J by 0 bases, leaving 12 bases between them. This CDR3 contains 17 residues. Germline V gene sequence: CDR1 MNHEY, CDR2 SMNVEV (reference sequence). The CDR3 bases are TGTGCCAGCAGTTTATCTGCCCGACAGGTCTCCTACAATGAGCAGTTCTTC. Translated: CASSLSARQVSYNEQFF.

This clone occurred a few times. The chain carries TRBV4-1 and TRBJ1-4; the match to TRBD1 covers 7 bases. The germline gives CDR1 MGHRA, CDR2 YSYEKL. The CDR3 runs 16 residues. Trimming cost V 0 bases and J 6 bases; bases outside gene matches: 7. CDR3 amino acids: CASSQERQGLDEKLFF. As DNA, the CDR3 is TGCGCCAGCAGCCAAGAGAGACAGGGACTCGATGAAAAACTGTTTTTT.

The V gene is TRBV27, the J gene TRBJ1-4; tentatively, D is TRBD1 (6 bases). Germline CDR1 is MNHEY and CDR2 is SMNVEV (reference sequence). The CDR3 length is 16 residues. Deletions cut 0 bases from V and 0 bases from J, with 8 bases between. As DNA, the CDR3 is TGTGCCAGCAGTTTATCCGCAGGGGCAACTAATGAAAAACTGTTTTTT. This codes for CASSLSAGATNEKLFF.

The V call is TRBV5-1, the J call TRBJ1-2; 7 nucleotides line up with TRBD1. The germline CDR1 and CDR2 sequences are SGHRS and YFSETQ. CDR3 length: 14 amino acids. V dropped 0 bases and J dropped 4; count of bases not matched to a gene: 3. DNA for the CDR3: TGCGCCAGCAGCTTGGGGACAGGATTCTATGGCTACACCTTC. Translated: CASSLGTGFYGYTF. The whole variable domain, remainder taken from reference TRBV5-1 and TRBJ1-2, is KAGVTQTPRYLIKTRGQQVTLSCSPISGHRSVSWYQQTPGQGLQFLFEYFSETQRNKGNFPGRFSGRQFSNSRSEMNVSTLELGDSALYLCASSLGTGFYGYTFGSGTRLTVV.

J is TRBJ2-3 and V is TRBV6-5; the D gene is possibly TRBD1 (6 bases). Trimming removed 4 bases from V and 8 bases from J, with 10 bases in between. This CDR3 region has 12 residues. Germline V CDR1 and CDR2: MNHEY, SVGAGI. CDR3 bases: TGTGCCAGCAGTTCAGGGGCGTTTACGCAGTATTTT. It encodes CASSSGAFTQYF.

The chain couples TRBV5-4 to TRBJ1-1, with 10 bases lining up with TRBD1. CDR1 is SGHNT, CDR2 YYREEE, per germline (reference sequence). The V segment lost 0 bases and the J segment 7 bases; nucleotides outside the gene matches: 0. The CDR3 runs 13 residues. CDR3 sequence: CASSLGTGGEAFF. CDR3 sequence (DNA): TGTGCCAGCAGCTTGGGGACAGGGGGTGAAGCTTTCTTT.

The CDR3 loop reads CASSYSGQNNQPQHF. DNA of the CDR3: TGTGCCAGCAGTTACTCGGGACAGAACAATCAGCCCCAGCATTTT. The chain joins TRBV6-6 to TRBJ1-5, with 7 positions matching TRBD1. V dropped 0 bases and J dropped 3; count of bases not matched to a gene: 2. Germline V gene data show CDR1 as MNHNY and CDR2 as SVGAGI (reference sequence). This CDR3 is built from 15 residues.

This clone showed up just once. The chain couples TRBV9 to TRBJ2-5; 14 bases agree with TRBD2. Matching the DNA end better, TRBJ2-7 makes the J call doubtful. The CDR3 covers 16 residues. CDR1 and CDR2 (germline): SGDLS, YYNGEE. In DNA, the CDR3 is TGTGCCAGCAGCGTCGGACTAGCGGGGGGTATGTACGAGCAGTACTTC. It is translated as CASSVGLAGGMYEQYF.

V usage is TRBV7-9 and J usage is TRBJ1-6; 9 nucleotides line up with TRBD1. J gave up 0 bases and V 5 bases, and 5 bases lay outside the gene matches. Germline V gene data show CDR1 as SEHNR and CDR2 as FQNEAQ (reference sequence). This CDR3 comprises 17 residues. In DNA form, the CDR3 reads TGTGCCAGCAGCCCTGGACAGGGGAGCTCCTATAATTCACCCCTCCACTTT. Amino acids: CASSPGQGSSYNSPLHF.